The text below deals with one T cell receptor beta chain. Assay used: immunoSEQ multiplex PCR; TCRdb lists only in-frame clones, some missing. In the table there are nearly 80,000 clones, around 92% of which are singletons. Losses at the gene ends were 2 bases for V and 10 bases for J; bases not matched to a gene: 13. Germline loops: CDR1 MNHEY, CDR2 SVGAGI. The CDR3 extends over 16 amino acids. The data belong to a study of technical replicates of blood from a few donors. The source material was T cells isolated from PBMCs. The receptor was isolated from a human donor in good health. The rearrangement joins TRBV6-5 to TRBJ1-4; 7 bases fit TRBD1. CDR3 DNA: TGTGCCAGCAGTTACCTACTAGGGGGCGGTGGGCGAAAACTGTTTTTT. Residues: CASSYLLGGGGRKLFF.